This TCR beta chain was profiled in a study of cytomegalovirus exposure and HLA in healthy donors. General study points: Owing to their indistinguishability, certain V segments, notably TRBV6-2 and TRBV6-3, were excluded.

The primer mix had 60 Vbeta and 13 Jbeta primers. Original processing notes: The count from a later analysis was some 81 million unique TCR beta chains, some 10 million of them shared. Repertoires were generated with immunoSEQ multiplex PCR, while TCRdb's copy carries only in-frame clones and drops some. The V and J calls and clone size were taken over from that table, and D and trimming were inferred from the DNA. Of 130,000 to 150,000 clones in the sample, 82% were seen once. This CDR3 is 13 amino acids long. The V end was cut by 3 bases, the J end by 2 bases, with 8 bases between. Per germline, CDR1 SGHAT and CDR2 FQNNGV. Comments on this clone: Its antigen is undetermined.

Source material: PBMCs. This clonotype was obtained from a man aged 25 to 45 in good health and CMV-seropositive. This sequence joins TRBV11-2 and TRBJ2-7, with unresolved D. The CDR3 coding sequence is TGTGCCAGCAGCTTGGCATCGCCCTACGAGCAGTACTTC. This translates into CASSLASPYEQYF. Using reference TRBV11-2 and TRBJ2-7 for the parts outside the CDR3, the full variable domain is EAGVAQSPRYKIIEKRQSVAFWCNPISGHATLYWYQQILGQGPKLLIQFQNNGVVDDSQLPKDRFSAERLKGVDSTLKIQPAKLEDSAVYLCASSLASPYEQYFGPGTRLTVT.